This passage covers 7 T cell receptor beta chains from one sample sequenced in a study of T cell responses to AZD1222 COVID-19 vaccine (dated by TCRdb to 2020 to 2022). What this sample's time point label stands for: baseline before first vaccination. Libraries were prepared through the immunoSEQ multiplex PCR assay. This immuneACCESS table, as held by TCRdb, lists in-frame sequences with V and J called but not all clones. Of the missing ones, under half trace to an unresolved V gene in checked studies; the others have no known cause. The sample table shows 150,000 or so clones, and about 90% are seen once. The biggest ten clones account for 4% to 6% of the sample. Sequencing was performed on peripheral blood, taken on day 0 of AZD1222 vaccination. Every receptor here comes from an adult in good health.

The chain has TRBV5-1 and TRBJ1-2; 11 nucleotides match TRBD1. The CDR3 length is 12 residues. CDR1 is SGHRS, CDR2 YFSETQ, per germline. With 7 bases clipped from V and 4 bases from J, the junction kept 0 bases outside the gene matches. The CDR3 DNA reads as TGCGCCAGCGGACAGGGGGCCTATGGCTACACCTTC. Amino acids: CASGQGAYGYTF.

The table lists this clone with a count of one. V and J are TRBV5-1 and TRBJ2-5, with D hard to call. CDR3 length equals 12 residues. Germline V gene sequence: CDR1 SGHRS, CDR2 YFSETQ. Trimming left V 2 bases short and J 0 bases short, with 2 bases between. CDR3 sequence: CASSFDQETQYF. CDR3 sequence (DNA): TGCGCCAGCAGCTTTGACCAAGAGACCCAGTACTTC.

DNA of the CDR3: TGTGCCAGCAGCTCCCCATTGCGCGGGGTTCACTCCTACGAGCAGTACTTC. Translating gives CASSSPLRGVHSYEQYF. The chain recombines TRBV7-2 with TRBJ2-7; weak D call: TRBD2 (6 bases). There are 17 residues in the CDR3. Trimming stripped 4 bases from V and 0 bases from J, with 19 bases between. Germline assignment: CDR1 SGHTA and CDR2 FQGNSA.

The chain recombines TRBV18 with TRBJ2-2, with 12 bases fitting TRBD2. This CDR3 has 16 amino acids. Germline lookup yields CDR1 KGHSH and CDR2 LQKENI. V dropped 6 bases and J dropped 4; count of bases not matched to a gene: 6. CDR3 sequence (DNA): TGTGCCAGCTCCCCTCTAGCGGGAGGGCCCACCGGGGAGCTGTTTTTT. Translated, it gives CASSPLAGGPTGELFF.

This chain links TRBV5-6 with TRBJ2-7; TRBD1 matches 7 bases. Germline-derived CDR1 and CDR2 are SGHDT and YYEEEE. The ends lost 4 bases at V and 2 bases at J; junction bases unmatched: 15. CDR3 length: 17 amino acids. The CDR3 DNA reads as TGTGCCAGCAGCCCTGGGGACAGATCCTTCCCTCCCTACGAGCAGTACTTC. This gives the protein CASSPGDRSFPPYEQYF.

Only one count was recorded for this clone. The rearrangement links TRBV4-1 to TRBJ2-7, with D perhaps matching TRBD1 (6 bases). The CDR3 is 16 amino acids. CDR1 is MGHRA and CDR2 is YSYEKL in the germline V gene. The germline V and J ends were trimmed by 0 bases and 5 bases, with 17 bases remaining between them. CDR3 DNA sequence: TGCGCCAGCAGCCAAGAAGAGAGGGGGTCGATCAACGAGCAGTACTTC. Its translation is CASSQEERGSINEQYF.

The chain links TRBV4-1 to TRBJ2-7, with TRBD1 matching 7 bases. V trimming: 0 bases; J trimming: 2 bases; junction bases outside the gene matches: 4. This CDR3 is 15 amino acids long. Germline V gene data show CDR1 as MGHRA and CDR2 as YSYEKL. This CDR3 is CASSQDWGQTYEQYF. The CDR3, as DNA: TGCGCCAGCAGCCAAGATTGGGGACAGACCTACGAGCAGTACTTC.